The 27 T cell receptor beta chains in this list originate from one sample, sequenced in a study of blood T cell repertoires in COVID-19. The table came from immunoSEQ multiplex PCR; TCRdb's copy has only in-frame clones and leaves some out. The sample has fewer than 65,000 clones, 75% to 90% seen once. The sequencing input was peripheral blood. Source of these receptors: a human donor with acute or convalescent COVID-19. The donor label of this sample is uncertain.

The V call is TRBV7-2, the J call TRBJ1-4; D is perhaps TRBD1 (6 bases). Trimming shortened V by 5 bases and J by 2 bases, and 12 bases separated the two germline ends. This CDR3 spans 15 amino acids. Looked up from germline, CDR1 is SGHTA and CDR2 is FQGNSA. The CDR3 reads CASSVQGTTNEKLFF. CDR3 DNA: TGTGCCAGCAGCGTTCAGGGGACGACTAATGAAAAACTGTTTTTT.

The chain carries TRBV19 and TRBJ1-1, with D possibly TRBD1 on 5 matching bases. Germline V gives CDR1 LNHDA, CDR2 SQIVND (reference sequence). The CDR3 has 13 amino acids. Trimming left V 3 bases short and J 11 bases short, with 16 bases between. CDR3 bases: TGTGCCAGTAGTATTGGCAGGGATTTTGACGCTTTCTTT. As protein: CASSIGRDFDAFF.

This clone has only a few counts. The chain carries TRBV18 and TRBJ2-2, with D hard to call. CDR1 KGHSH and CDR2 LQKENI come from the germline V gene. This CDR3 region has 14 residues. V was pared by 4 bases and J by 0 bases, with 6 bases between. CDR3 region: CASSQDTNTGELFF. DNA for the CDR3: TGTGCCAGCTCACAAGACACGAACACCGGGGAGCTGTTTTTT. Using reference TRBV18 and TRBJ2-2 for the parts outside the CDR3, the full variable domain is NAGVMQNPRHLVRRRGQEARLRCSPMKGHSHVYWYRQLPEEGLKFMVYLQKENIIDESGMPKERFSAEFPKEGPSILRIQQVVRGDSAAYFCASSQDTNTGELFFGEGSRLTVL.

The chain combines TRBV4-2 with TRBJ2-1; 9 bases are shared with TRBD2. J lost 7 bases, V lost 0 bases, and 7 bases had no gene match. This CDR3 spans 16 amino acids. Germline V CDR1 and CDR2: LGHNA, YNFKEQ. CDR3 DNA sequence: TGTGCCAGCAGCCAAGAAGGCGGGAGGGCCAGGAATGAGCAGTTCTTC. This sequence encodes CASSQEGGRARNEQFF.

The rearrangement joins TRBV19 to TRBJ2-5; TRBD1 matches at 8 bases. This CDR3 is built from 14 residues. V trimming: 4 bases; J trimming: 1 base; junction bases outside the gene matches: 2. Germline CDR1 is LNHDA and CDR2 is SQIVND (reference sequence). CDR3 protein: CASSRGQGQETQYF. CDR3 sequence (DNA): TGTGCCAGTAGTAGAGGACAGGGCCAAGAGACCCAGTACTTC.

J is TRBJ1-2 and V is TRBV10-1; D might be TRBD1 (6 bases). Trimming removed 5 bases at V and 4 bases at J, with 8 bases between. The CDR3 extends over 12 amino acids. The germline CDR1 and CDR2 sequences are WNHNN and SYGVQD (reference sequence). The CDR3 region has the DNA TGCGCCAGCAGTATGGGGGCCTATGGCTACACCTTC. This translates into CASSMGAYGYTF.

This clone occurred once. J is TRBJ2-4 and V is TRBV2; D is unclear. This CDR3 is 13 amino acids long. Trimming took 4 bases from V and 6 from J, leaving 10 bases between them. Germline CDR1 SNHLY, CDR2 FYNNEI. The CDR3: CASSVELTNIQYF. In DNA, the CDR3 is TGTGCCAGCAGTGTTGAACTCACAAACATTCAGTACTTC. The full variable domain, in which reference TRBV2 and TRBJ2-4 provide the parts outside the CDR3, is EPEVTQTPSHQVTQMGQEVILRCVPISNHLYFYWYRQILGQKVEFLVSFYNNEISEKSEIFDDQFSVERPDGSNFTLKIRSTKLEDSAMYFCASSVELTNIQYFGAGTRLSVL.

The chain couples TRBV18 to TRBJ2-1; TRBD2 matches 12 bases. The trim removed 2 bases at V and 9 bases at J, leaving 11 bases unmatched. Germline-derived CDR1 and CDR2 are KGHSH and LQKENI. CDR3 length: 17 residues. CDR3 DNA: TGTGCCAGCTCACCAACACTAGCGGGGGGATTGGGCGGTGAGCAGTTCTTC. Translation: CASSPTLAGGLGGEQFF.

V is TRBV7-8 and J is TRBJ2-7; TRBD1 aligns across 9 bases. V shed 1 base and J 4 bases; nucleotides not matched to a gene: 8. The CDR3 extends over 16 amino acids. CDR1 and CDR2 (germline): SGHVS, FQNEAQ. This CDR3 is CASSLVGTGTSYEQYV. The DNA of the CDR3 is TGTGCCAGCAGCTTAGTAGGGACAGGGACAAGTTACGAGCAGTACGTC.

A single count supports this clone. The chain couples TRBV3-1 (or the pseudogene TRBV3-2) to TRBJ2-2; possible D gene TRBD1, 7 bases. The CDR3 totals 18 residues. The V gene's germline CDR1 is LGHDT and CDR2 YNNKEL (reference sequence). V shed 1 base and J shed 4 bases, with 19 bases lying between them. The CDR3 sequence: CASSQAWGVAGGTGELFF. CDR3 in DNA: TGTGCCAGCAGCCAAGCCTGGGGGGTAGCAGGGGGCACCGGGGAGCTGTTTTTT.

The genes are TRBV3-1 (or the pseudogene TRBV3-2) and TRBJ2-7, with 8 nucleotides matching TRBD1. Unmatched junction bases numbered 9, after V lost 4 bases and J lost 4 bases. Germline values: CDR1 LGHDT, CDR2 YNNKEL (reference sequence). The CDR3 totals 15 residues. This CDR3 reads CASSRPGTGVYEQYF. In DNA, the CDR3 is TGTGCCAGCAGCCGACCCGGGACAGGCGTATACGAGCAGTACTTC.

The rearrangement uses TRBV27 and TRBJ1-1, with 8 bases lining up with TRBD1. V shed 3 bases, J shed 5 bases, and the junction held 8 bases outside the gene matches. The length of the CDR3 is 15 residues. Looked up from germline, CDR1 is MNHEY and CDR2 is SMNVEV (reference sequence). The CDR3 sequence is CASSFGQGAGTEAFF. The CDR3 coding sequence is TGTGCCAGCAGTTTTGGGCAGGGGGCGGGGACTGAAGCTTTCTTT.

The chain is built from TRBV6-6 and TRBJ2-3; 7 nucleotides align to TRBD2. The CDR3 length is 19 residues. With 5 bases clipped from V and 2 bases from J, the junction kept 19 bases outside the gene matches. Germline assignment: CDR1 MNHNY and CDR2 SVGAGI (reference sequence). DNA of the CDR3: TGTGCCAGCAGTCCCCGGAGCAAAGAGGCGGGGGAGTACACAGATACGCAGTATTTT. Amino acid sequence: CASSPRSKEAGEYTDTQYF.

V and J are TRBV5-1 and TRBJ2-7, with 9 bases lining up with TRBD1. The junction had 3 bases not matched to a gene; V was cut back by 5 bases and J by 0 bases. This CDR3 has 14 amino acids. The germline V gene encodes CDR1 SGHRS and CDR2 YFSETQ. The CDR3 sequence is CASRRTGDSYEQYF. The CDR3 coding sequence is TGCGCCAGCAGGCGGACAGGGGACTCCTACGAGCAGTACTTC. Full variable domain (rest looked up from reference TRBV5-1 and TRBJ2-7): KAGVTQTPRYLIKTRGQQVTLSCSPISGHRSVSWYQQTPGQGLQFLFEYFSETQRNKGNFPGRFSGRQFSNSRSEMNVSTLELGDSALYLCASRRTGDSYEQYFGPGTRLTVT.

This rearrangement joins TRBV6-5 to TRBJ2-7; 9 bases are a match to TRBD1. In germline, CDR1 is MNHEY, CDR2 SVGAGI. V lost 6 bases, J lost 1 base, and 7 bases stayed unmatched. This CDR3 contains 15 residues. As DNA, the CDR3 is TGTGCCAGCAGCCGCCACGGACAGGGGTCCTACGAGCAGTACGTC. Its translation: CASSRHGQGSYEQYV.

The rearrangement links TRBV11-3 to TRBJ2-7; perhaps TRBD1 as D (6 bases). Trimming took 5 bases from V and 0 from J, leaving 8 bases between them. This CDR3 is built from 13 residues. Looked up from germline, CDR1 is SGHNT and CDR2 is YENEEA. Written as DNA, the CDR3 is TGTGCCAGCAGCCGGGACACCTCCTACGAGCAGTACTTC. Amino acid sequence: CASSRDTSYEQYF.

The chain has TRBV5-8 and TRBJ1-2, with TRBD1 matching 7 bases. CDR3 size: 16 residues. The J segment lost 8 bases and the V segment lost 0 bases, leaving 13 bases of the junction unmatched. Germline V gene sequence: CDR1 SGHTS, CDR2 YDEGEE. The CDR3 sequence is CASSLVTGVNYGGYTF. The CDR3, as DNA: TGTGCCAGCAGCTTGGTTACAGGGGTTAATTATGGGGGCTACACCTTC.

V and J are TRBV7-9 and TRBJ2-1; TRBD2 is a possible D gene (5 bases). Germline assignment: CDR1 SEHNR and CDR2 FQNEAQ (reference sequence). There are 15 residues in the CDR3. V was clipped by 4 bases and J by 2 bases, with 12 bases between them. The CDR3 DNA reads TGTGCCAGCAGCTCAAGGGAGATCACCTACAATGAGCAGTTCTTC. As protein: CASSSREITYNEQFF.

This clone showed up just once. The chain couples TRBV28 to TRBJ2-2; weak D call: TRBD1 (6 bases). The CDR3 runs to 15 residues. Trimming cost V 3 bases and J 6 bases, with 14 bases left between them. Germline V gene lookup returns CDR1 MDHEN and CDR2 SYDVKM. The CDR3 protein is CASSFYTKGAGELFF. DNA of the CDR3: TGTGCCAGCAGTTTCTACACGAAGGGGGCCGGGGAGCTGTTTTTT.

The rearrangement uses TRBV28 and TRBJ1-1, with D perhaps TRBD1 (5 bases). Germline values: CDR1 MDHEN, CDR2 SYDVKM. CDR3 length: 16 residues. Trimming shortened V by 5 bases and J by 1 base, and 17 bases separated the two germline ends. This CDR3 is CASSAPYGATNTEAFF. The CDR3 DNA reads TGTGCCAGCAGTGCCCCCTATGGGGCAACGAACACTGAAGCTTTCTTT.

This rearrangement joins TRBV29-1 to TRBJ2-1, with 9 bases fitting TRBD2. This CDR3 is built from 16 residues. V was clipped by 3 bases and J by 0 bases; unmatched bases: 6. Germline assignment: CDR1 SQVTM and CDR2 ANQGSEA. The CDR3 loop is CSVDRSGGRSYNEQFF. Here the CDR3 DNA reads TGCAGCGTTGACCGAAGCGGGGGGCGCTCCTACAATGAGCAGTTCTTC.

This clone was counted at least ten times. The chain links TRBV18 to TRBJ1-6; 7 bases align to TRBD1. Trimming cost V 6 bases and J 5 bases; bases outside gene matches: 4. This CDR3 spans 14 amino acids. Germline-derived CDR1 and CDR2 are KGHSH and LQKENI. The CDR3 coding sequence is TGTGCCAGCTCGACCGGGACAGATAATTCACCCCTCCACTTT. Translated, it gives CASSTGTDNSPLHF. The full variable domain, rest sourced from reference TRBV18 and TRBJ1-6, is NAGVMQNPRHLVRRRGQEARLRCSPMKGHSHVYWYRQLPEEGLKFMVYLQKENIIDESGMPKERFSAEFPKEGPSILRIQQVVRGDSAAYFCASSTGTDNSPLHFGNGTRLTVT.

The V gene is TRBV27, the J gene TRBJ1-1; D uncertain. Germline CDR1 is MNHEY and CDR2 is SMNVEV (reference sequence). This CDR3 is 14 amino acids long. V gave up 6 bases and J gave up 1 base, with 12 bases separating them. This CDR3 is CASSSGLGNTEAFF. The CDR3 nucleotides read TGTGCCAGCAGCTCCGGACTTGGGAACACTGAAGCTTTCTTT.

With respect to this clone: A read error may account for a junction end that differs from germline. The rearrangement joins TRBV30 to TRBJ1-6, with 7 nucleotides matching TRBD1. CDR1 is GTSNPN, CDR2 SVGIG, per germline (reference sequence). The CDR3 covers 15 residues. The CDR3, as DNA: TGTGCCTGGGGTGTAAAAGGGGGCCCTAATTCACCCCTCCACTTT. Protein: CAWGVKGGPNSPLHF.

The gene calls are TRBV27 and TRBJ1-5; 9 nucleotides align to TRBD1. Germline-derived CDR1 and CDR2 are MNHEY and SMNVEV (reference sequence). Trimming took 5 bases from V and 2 from J; bases not matched to a gene: 4. CDR3 length equals 15 residues. The CDR3 nucleotides are TGTGCCAGCAGTGCCGACAGGGGGGGCAATCAGCCCCAGCATTTT. It yields the protein CASSADRGGNQPQHF.

This sequence joins TRBV19 and TRBJ2-2; 7 bases align to TRBD1. V lost 5 bases to trimming and J lost 5 bases; unmatched junction nucleotides: 8. The germline V gene encodes CDR1 LNHDA and CDR2 SQIVND (reference sequence). The CDR3 has 15 amino acids. The CDR3 DNA reads as TGTGCCAGTAGTGCGACAGGGAGATCTACCGGGGAGCTGTTTTTT. This translates into CASSATGRSTGELFF.

The sample holds a few counts of this clone. The chain's CDR3 is CASSQETGEEQYF. The CDR3 DNA reads TGTGCCAGCAGCCAAGAAACAGGGGAAGAGCAGTACTTC. The rearrangement joins TRBV3-1 (or the pseudogene TRBV3-2) to TRBJ2-7, with 7 bases matching TRBD1. Germline CDR1 reads LGHDT; CDR2 reads YNNKEL (reference sequence). Germline trimming cut 0 bases from V and 7 bases from J; bases unmatched to any gene: 3. This CDR3 contains 13 residues.